The T cell receptor beta chain described here comes from a study of T-cell reconstitution after alpha-beta-depleted transplantation in children. Trimming removed 0 bases from V and 3 bases from J; junction bases left unmatched: 4. Germline CDR1 and CDR2: SGDLS and YYNGEE. This CDR3 is 17 amino acids long. Study conclusions and caveats: For some patients, TCRbeta diversity was high at day 60 because of recipient T cells and thymic progenitors that survived.

This clonotype has only a few counts. Its target is not known. As it was prepared, the TCRbeta library received unique molecular identifiers. One entry per CDR3 protein, called by TCRdb with MiXCR from the PCR reads. Of roughly 790,000 distinct CDR3 sequences listed, 15% to 20% were seen once; the top ten hold about 4.6%. The sequencing used PBMCs, mostly from graft donor cells, collected 360 days after TCRalphabeta/CD19-depleted stem cell transplant. The chain employs TRBV9 and TRBJ2-1; 12 positions agree with TRBD2. This clonotype originated in a male patient between 10 and 17 years old who had a stem cell transplant for acute lymphoblastic leukemia, so the T cells may come from the graft donor. The CDR3, as DNA: TGTGCCAGCAGCGTAGGACTAGCGGGAGAGGGCTACAATGAGCAGTTCTTC. Protein sequence: CASSVGLAGEGYNEQFF.